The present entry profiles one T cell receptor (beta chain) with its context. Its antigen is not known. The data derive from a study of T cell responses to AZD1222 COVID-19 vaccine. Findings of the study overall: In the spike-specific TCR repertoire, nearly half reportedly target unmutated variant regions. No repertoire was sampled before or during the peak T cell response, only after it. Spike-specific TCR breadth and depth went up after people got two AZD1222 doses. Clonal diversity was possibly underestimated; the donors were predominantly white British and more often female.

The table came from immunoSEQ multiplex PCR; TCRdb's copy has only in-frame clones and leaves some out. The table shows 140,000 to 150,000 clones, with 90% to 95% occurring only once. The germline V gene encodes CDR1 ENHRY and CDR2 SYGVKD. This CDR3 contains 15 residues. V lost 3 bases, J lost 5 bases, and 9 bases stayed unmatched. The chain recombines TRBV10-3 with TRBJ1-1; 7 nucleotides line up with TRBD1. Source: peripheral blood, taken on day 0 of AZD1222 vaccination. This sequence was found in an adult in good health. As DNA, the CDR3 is TGTGCCATCAGTGACCCTACAGGGGATAGGACTGAAGCTTTCTTT. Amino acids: CAISDPTGDRTEAFF.